This TCR beta chain came from a study of response to subunit inactivated influenza vaccine listed by TCRdb under 2018. For the study in its entirety: Deep quantitative profiling of the T cell receptor repertoire was used in the study to follow responses to a trivalent subunit inactivated influenza vaccine.

Worth noting for this clonotype: Its antigen has not been determined. Base qualities are missing; no much larger clone stands one base away.

Broad study findings and their caveats: It was suggested by the authors that each seasonal influenza vaccination may recruit only a limited number of new T cells.

The library relied on RT-PCR. The instrument given in TCRdb is Illumina HiSeq 2500. Using fastp trimming at Q25 and MiXCR clonotype assembly, TCRdb reanalyzed the public sequencing data and kept in-frame beta chains. Rows are combined by CDR3 protein, so each entry shows the most common genes and DNA. The sample contains 650,000 to 800,000 distinct CDR3 sequences, approximately 15% of them found a single time. The top ten hold around 7% of the sample. From a lookup of the germline V gene (reference sequence), CDR1 and CDR2 are SGHNT and YYREEE. V is clipped by 4 bases and J by 0 bases, and the sequence between their germline boundaries is 13 bases long. The CDR3 contains 16 residues, cysteine and phenylalanine counted. Only the CDR3 DNA is retained, 48 bases long and in frame from the first base.

Here the sequenced sample was PBMCs from blood, taken about 14 days before vaccination. This receptor was identified in a man aged 50-60 years who received an inactivated influenza vaccine. Donor details come from another sample of the same person, matched by shared clones. In this chain, TRBV5-4 is recombined with TRBJ2-2; the D gene is perhaps TRBD2, on 6 matching bases. Here is the DNA: TGTGCCAGCAGCCGAGGAGGGCCCACGAACACCGGGGAGCTGTTTTTT. It encodes CASSRGGPTNTGELFF. The variable domain in full, with residues beyond the CDR3 obtained from the reference TRBV5-4 and TRBJ2-2 genes, is ETGVTQSPTHLIKTRGQQVTLRCSSQSGHNTVSWYQQALGQGPQFIFQYYREEENGRGNFPPRFSGLQFPNYSSELNVNALELDDSALYLCASSRGGPTNTGELFFGEGSRLTVL.